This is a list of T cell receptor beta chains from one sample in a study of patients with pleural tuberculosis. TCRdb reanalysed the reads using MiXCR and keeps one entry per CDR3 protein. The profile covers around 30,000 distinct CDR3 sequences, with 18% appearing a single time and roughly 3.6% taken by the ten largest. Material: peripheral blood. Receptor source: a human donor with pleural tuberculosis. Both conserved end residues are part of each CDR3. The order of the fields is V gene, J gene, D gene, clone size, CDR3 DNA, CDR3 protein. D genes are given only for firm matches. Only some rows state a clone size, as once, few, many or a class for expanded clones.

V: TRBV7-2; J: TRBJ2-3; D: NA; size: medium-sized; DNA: TGTGCCAGCAGCCGGATGAGCACAGATACGCAGTATTTT; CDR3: CASSRMSTDTQYF
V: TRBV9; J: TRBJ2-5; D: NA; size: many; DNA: TGTGCCAGCAGCCTGGGGGGGCAGGAGGAGACCCAGTACTTC; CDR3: CASSLGGQEETQYF
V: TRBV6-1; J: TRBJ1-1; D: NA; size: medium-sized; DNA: TGTGCCAGCAATCGTATGAACACTGAAGCTTTCTTT; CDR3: CASNRMNTEAFF
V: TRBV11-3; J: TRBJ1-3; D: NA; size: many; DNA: TGTGCCAGCAGCTTAGAAGGGGTTGGAAACACCATATATTTT; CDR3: CASSLEGVGNTIYF
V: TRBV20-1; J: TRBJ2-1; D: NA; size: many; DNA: TGCAGTGCTAGAGATCTCGAGAGCTCCTACAATGAGCAGTTCTTC; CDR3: CSARDLESSYNEQFF
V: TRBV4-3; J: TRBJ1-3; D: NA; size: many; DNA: TGCGCCAGCAGCCTTGGACAGAGCTCTGGAAACACCATATATTTT; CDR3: CASSLGQSSGNTIYF
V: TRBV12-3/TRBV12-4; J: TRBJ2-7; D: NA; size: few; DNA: TGTGCCAGCAGTTTGGGCAGGAACTACGAGCAGTACTTC; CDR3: CASSLGRNYEQYF
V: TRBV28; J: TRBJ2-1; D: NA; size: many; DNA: TGTGCCAGCAGTCTCCCGGACTCGCCATTATACAATGAGCAGTTCTTC; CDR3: CASSLPDSPLYNEQFF
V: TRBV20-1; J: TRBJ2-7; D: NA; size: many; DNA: TGCAGTGCTAGTTTCCGACACCTCTACGAGCAGTACTTC; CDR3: CSASFRHLYEQYF
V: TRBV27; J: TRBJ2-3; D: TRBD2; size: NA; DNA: TGTTCCAGCAGTTCGGGAGGGGGAGATGCGCAGTATTTT; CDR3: CSSSSGGGDAQYF
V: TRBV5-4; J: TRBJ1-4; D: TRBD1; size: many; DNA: TGTGCCAGCAGCTCTGTCCAATCGACAGGGAATGAAAAACTGTTTTTT; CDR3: CASSSVQSTGNEKLFF
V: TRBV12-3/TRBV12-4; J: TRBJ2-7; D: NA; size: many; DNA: TGTGCCAGCATGCGTCGGGCAGGGTACGAGCAGTACTTC; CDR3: CASMRRAGYEQYF
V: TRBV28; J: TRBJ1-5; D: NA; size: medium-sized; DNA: TGTGCCAGCAGTTATGGGTCAGGCAATCAGCCCCAGCATTTT; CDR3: CASSYGSGNQPQHF
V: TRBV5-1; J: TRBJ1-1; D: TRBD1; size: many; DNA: TGCGCCAGCAGCTCAAAAGGTTCCGGGACAGGGCGAAATATAAACACTGAAGCTTTCTTT; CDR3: CASSSKGSGTGRNINTEAFF
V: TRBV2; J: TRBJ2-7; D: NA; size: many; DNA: TGTGCCAGCAGCCTAGCTCCAAACTACGAGCAGTACTTC; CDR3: CASSLAPNYEQYF
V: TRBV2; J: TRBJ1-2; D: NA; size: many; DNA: TGTGCCATCCGAAGACTGACTAACTATGGCTACACCTTC; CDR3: CAIRRLTNYGYTF
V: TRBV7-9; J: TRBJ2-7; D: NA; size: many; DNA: TGTGCCAGCAGCCCCAGCCTTTTAGGGATTGAAGAGCAGTACTTC; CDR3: CASSPSLLGIEEQYF
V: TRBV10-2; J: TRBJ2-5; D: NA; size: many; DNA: TGCGCCACCAGTCTCGAAGAGACCCAGTACTTC; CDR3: CATSLEETQYF
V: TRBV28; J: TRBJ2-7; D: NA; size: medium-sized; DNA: TGTGCCAGCAGCAGACAGCTTACCTACGAGCAGTACTTC; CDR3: CASSRQLTYEQYF
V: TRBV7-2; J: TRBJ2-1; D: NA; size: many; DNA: TGTGCCAGCAGCTTAGGCTCGGGATCCTACAATGAGCAGTTCTTC; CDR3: CASSLGSGSYNEQFF
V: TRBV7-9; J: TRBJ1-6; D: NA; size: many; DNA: TGTGCCAGCAGCCAAGACGGGAAGGAGAATTCACCCCTCCACTTT; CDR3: CASSQDGKENSPLHF
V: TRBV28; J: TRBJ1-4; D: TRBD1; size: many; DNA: TGTGCCAGCAGTTCTCCGGGACAGGTTGAAAAACTGTTTTTT; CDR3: CASSSPGQVEKLFF